These T cell receptor beta chains were read from a single sample in a study of blood T cells in healthy people across ages. TCRdb re-derived calls from the 5' RACE reads in MiXCR, one entry per CDR3 protein. In the table there are 980,000 or so distinct CDR3 sequences, approximately 49% of which are singletons. Sequencing was carried out using blood. Every receptor here comes from a man aged 30 to 39 in good health. The CDR3 runs from the conserved cysteine through the conserved F or W. D genes are given only for firm matches. Not all rows give a size; the values are once, few, many and, for expanded clones, a class.

V	size	D	CDR3
TRBV29-1	once	-	CSVGPAGTDTQYF
TRBV7-2	many	-	CASSLNTGGNSPLHF
TRBV15	-	-	CATSRDRGLNTGELFF
TRBV4-1	-	TRBD1	CATHRGISSNEKLFF
TRBV30	-	-	CAWEQGYQETQYF
TRBV3-1	-	TRBD2	CASSQGGISGGQETQYF
TRBV12-3/TRBV12-4	few	-	CATRPTDTQYF
TRBV10-3	-	TRBD1	CAISEQGPPNEKLFF
TRBV6-6	-	-	CASTLKGEQYF
TRBV6-2/TRBV6-3	few	-	CASSYRDRPYEQYF
TRBV9	-	-	CASSVGTEGGETQYF
TRBV27	-	TRBD2	CASNPGLVGNEQFF
TRBV10-3	-	-	CAIATDTQYF
TRBV13	-	TRBD1	CASSQLSTGQGNSPLHF
TRBV7-6	-	-	CASSQGPTGSSEQFF
TRBV6-5	few	-	CASSSSAGVITEAFF
TRBV20-1	-	-	CSATGFQETQYF
TRBV12-3/TRBV12-4	-	TRBD1	CASSYRGDLSYNEQFF
TRBV27	-	-	CTSSFRGALGTQYF
TRBV6-1	-	-	CASSGGGVGGSTDTQYF
TRBV6-1	few	-	CASSDWGVAETQYF
TRBV25-1	-	TRBD1	CASSARDRGVETQYF
TRBV20-1	few	TRBD2	CSARYSGGTYEQYF
TRBV4-2	-	-	CASSGTINQPQHF
TRBV4-2	-	-	CASSPLEVGEQYF
TRBV20-1	-	-	CSARDQTGVSYEQYF
TRBV4-2	-	-	CASSQIEHTEMGERAFF
TRBV7-3	-	-	CASSLNTAGNTIYF